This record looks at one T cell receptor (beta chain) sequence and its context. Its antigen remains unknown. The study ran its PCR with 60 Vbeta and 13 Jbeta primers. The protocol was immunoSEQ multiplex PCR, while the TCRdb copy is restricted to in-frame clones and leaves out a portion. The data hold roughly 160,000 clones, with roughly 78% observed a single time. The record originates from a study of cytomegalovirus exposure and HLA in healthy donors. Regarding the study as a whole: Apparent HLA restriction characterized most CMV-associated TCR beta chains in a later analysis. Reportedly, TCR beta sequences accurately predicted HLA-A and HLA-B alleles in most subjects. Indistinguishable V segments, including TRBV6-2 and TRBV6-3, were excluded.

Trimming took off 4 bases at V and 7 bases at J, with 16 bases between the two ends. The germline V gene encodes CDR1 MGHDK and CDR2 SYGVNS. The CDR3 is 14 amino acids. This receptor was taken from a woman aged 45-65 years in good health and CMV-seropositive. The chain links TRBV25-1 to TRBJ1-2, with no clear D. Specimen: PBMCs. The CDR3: CASSGVSLRGGYTF. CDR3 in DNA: TGTGCCAGCAGTGGCGTTTCCCTCCGAGGTGGCTACACCTTC.